Reported below is one T cell receptor beta chain. Its antigen is unknown. This entry belongs to a study of T cell responses to AZD1222 COVID-19 vaccine. About the study: Second doses at about 4 or about 12 weeks were pooled. Study results and limitations: No day 14 peak samples; only post-peak repertoires were characterized. Donors in the cohort were predominantly white British and more often female, and clonal diversity was possibly underestimated. Nearly half of unique spike-specific TCRs reportedly avoided B.1.351 and B.1.1.7 mutated regions.

The protocol was immunoSEQ multiplex PCR, while the TCRdb copy is restricted to in-frame clones and leaves out a portion. The repertoire holds 150,000 to 200,000 clones, with about 93% as singletons. V was trimmed by 0 bases and J by 0 bases, leaving 5 bases between them. Germline CDR1 is SGHNT and CDR2 is YYREEE (reference sequence). The length of the CDR3 is 14 residues. Material: peripheral blood, obtained on day 0 of AZD1222 vaccination. This TCR derives from an adult in good health. V gene TRBV5-4 combines with J gene TRBJ2-3; D unresolved. CDR3 residues: CASSLEGSTDTQYF. CDR3 sequence (DNA): TGTGCCAGCAGCTTGGAGGGTAGCACAGATACGCAGTATTTT.